What follows describes a single T cell receptor beta chain. The data were produced by immunoSEQ multiplex PCR, yet TCRdb's version contains in-frame clones alone and is incomplete. The sample has 400,000 to 600,000 clones; 90% to 97% are singletons. These data are taken from a study of shared clonotypes between healthy human individuals. Germline assignment: CDR1 MDHEN and CDR2 SYDVKM. The CDR3 spans 17 residues. With 1 base clipped from V and 5 bases from J, the junction kept 10 bases outside the gene matches. The sequence came from a woman aged 30 to 39 in good health. V gene TRBV28 combines with J gene TRBJ2-5, with 10 bases matching TRBD1. The sample comprised naive CD4+ T cells sorted from blood. Subset in this sample: CD45RA+ positively selected. CDR3 residues: CASSLLVETGGDETQYF. In DNA form, the CDR3 reads TGTGCCAGCAGTTTATTGGTTGAGACAGGGGGCGATGAGACCCAGTACTTC.